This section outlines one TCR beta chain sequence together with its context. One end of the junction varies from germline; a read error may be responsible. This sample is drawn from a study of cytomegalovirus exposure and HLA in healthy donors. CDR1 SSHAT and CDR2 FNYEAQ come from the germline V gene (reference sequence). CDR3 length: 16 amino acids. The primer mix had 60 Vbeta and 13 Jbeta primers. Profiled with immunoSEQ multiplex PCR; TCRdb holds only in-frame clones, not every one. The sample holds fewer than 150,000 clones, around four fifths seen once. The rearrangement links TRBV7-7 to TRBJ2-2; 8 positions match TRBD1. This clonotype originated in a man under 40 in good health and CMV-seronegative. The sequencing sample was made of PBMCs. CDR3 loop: CASSPWTGQSTGELFF. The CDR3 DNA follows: TGTGCTAGCAGCCCTTGGACAGGGCAGAGCACCGGGGAGCTGTTTTTT.